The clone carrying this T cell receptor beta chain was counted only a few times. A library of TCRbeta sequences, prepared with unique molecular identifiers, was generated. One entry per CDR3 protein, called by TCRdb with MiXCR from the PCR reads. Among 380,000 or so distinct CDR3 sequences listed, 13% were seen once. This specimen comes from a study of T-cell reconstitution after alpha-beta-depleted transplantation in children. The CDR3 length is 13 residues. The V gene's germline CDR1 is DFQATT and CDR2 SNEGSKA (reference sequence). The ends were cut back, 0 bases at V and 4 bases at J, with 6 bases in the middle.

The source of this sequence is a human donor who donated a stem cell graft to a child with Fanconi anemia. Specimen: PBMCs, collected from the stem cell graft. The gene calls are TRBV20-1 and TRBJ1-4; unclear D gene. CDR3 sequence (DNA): TGCAGTGCTAGAGAAAACGGTAATGAAAAACTGTTTTTT. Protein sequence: CSARENGNEKLFF.